The text below deals with one T cell receptor (beta chain). What it binds is unknown. This record comes from a study of T cells in Graves' hyperthyroidism and ophthalmopathy. Across the study: Peripheral blood draws took place at initial diagnosis, ahead of any treatment.

Per the germline V gene, CDR1 is KGHSH and CDR2 is LQKENI. The CDR3 covers 15 residues. The trim removed 1 base at V and 4 bases at J, leaving 4 bases unmatched. It was considered stable Graves' hyperthyroidism when ophthalmopathy did not progress within 18 months. Newly diagnosed hyperthyroidism patients aged 18 to 65 years had disease lasting under 2 months. Overall study results and limits: Most expanded thyroid clonotypes above 0.001 recurred in blood.

RNA transcripts yielded amplified TCR beta CDR3 regions. The HTBI primer set drove a first-round RT-PCR of the TCR CDR3. TCRdb fed the multiplex PCR reads into MiXCR, producing one record per CDR3 protein. Among approximately 400,000 distinct CDR3 sequences listed, around 14% were seen once. The specimen sequenced was blood. This clonotype was sampled from a woman under 30 with Graves' hyperthyroidism. The rearrangement links TRBV18 to TRBJ1-5; 7 bases align to TRBD1. The CDR3 loop reads CASSPRGQQNQPQHF. CDR3 nucleotides: TGTGCCAGCTCACCACGGGGACAGCAAAATCAGCCCCAGCATTTT.